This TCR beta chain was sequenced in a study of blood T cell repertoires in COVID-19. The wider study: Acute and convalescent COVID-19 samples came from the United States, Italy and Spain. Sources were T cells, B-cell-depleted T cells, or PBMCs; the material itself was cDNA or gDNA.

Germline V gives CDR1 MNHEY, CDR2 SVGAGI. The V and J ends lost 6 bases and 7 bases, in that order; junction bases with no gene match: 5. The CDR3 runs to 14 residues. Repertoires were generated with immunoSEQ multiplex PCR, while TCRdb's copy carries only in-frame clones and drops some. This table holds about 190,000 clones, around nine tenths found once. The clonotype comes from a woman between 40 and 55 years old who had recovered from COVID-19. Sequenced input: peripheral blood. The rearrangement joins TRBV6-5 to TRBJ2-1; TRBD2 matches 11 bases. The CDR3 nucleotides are TGTGCCAGCAGGAGGTCTAGCGGGAGGAATGAGCAGTTCTTC. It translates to CASRRSSGRNEQFF.